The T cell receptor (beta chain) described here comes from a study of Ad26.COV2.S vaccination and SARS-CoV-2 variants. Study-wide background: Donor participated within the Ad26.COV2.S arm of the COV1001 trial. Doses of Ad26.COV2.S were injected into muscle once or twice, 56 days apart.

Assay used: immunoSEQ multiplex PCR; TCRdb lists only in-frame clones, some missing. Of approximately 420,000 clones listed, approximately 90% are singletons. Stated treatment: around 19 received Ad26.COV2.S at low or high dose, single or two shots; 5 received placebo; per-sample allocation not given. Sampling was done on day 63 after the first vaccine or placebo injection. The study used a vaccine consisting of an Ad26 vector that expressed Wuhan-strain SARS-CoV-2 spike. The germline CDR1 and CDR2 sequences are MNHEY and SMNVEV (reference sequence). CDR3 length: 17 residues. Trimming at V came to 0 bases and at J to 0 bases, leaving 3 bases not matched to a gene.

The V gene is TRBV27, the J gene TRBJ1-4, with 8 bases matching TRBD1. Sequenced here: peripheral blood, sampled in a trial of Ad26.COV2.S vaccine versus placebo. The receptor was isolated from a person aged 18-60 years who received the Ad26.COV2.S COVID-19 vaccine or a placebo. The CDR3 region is CASSLSGQGTTNEKLFF. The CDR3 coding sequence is TGTGCCAGCAGTTTATCAGGACAGGGCACAACTAATGAAAAACTGTTTTTT.